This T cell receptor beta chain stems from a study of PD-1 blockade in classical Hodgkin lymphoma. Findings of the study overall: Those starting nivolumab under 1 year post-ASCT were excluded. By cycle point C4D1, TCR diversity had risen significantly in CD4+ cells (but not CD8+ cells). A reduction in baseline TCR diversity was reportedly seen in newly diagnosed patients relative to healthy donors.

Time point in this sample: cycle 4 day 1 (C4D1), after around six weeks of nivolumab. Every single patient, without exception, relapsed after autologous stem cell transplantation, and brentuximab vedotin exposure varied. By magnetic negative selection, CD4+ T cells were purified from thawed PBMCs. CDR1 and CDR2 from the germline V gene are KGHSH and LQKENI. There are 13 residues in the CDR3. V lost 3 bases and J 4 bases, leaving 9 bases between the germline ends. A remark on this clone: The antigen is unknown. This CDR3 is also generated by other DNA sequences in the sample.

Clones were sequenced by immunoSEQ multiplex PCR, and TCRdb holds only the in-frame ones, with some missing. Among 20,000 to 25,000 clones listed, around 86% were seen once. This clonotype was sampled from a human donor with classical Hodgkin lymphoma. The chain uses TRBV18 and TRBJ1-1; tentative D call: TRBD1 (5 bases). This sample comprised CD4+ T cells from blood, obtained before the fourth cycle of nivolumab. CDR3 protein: CASSPGDPTEAFF. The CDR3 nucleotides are TGTGCCAGCTCACCCGGGGACCCCACTGAAGCTTTCTTT.